This record concerns one TCR beta chain sequence. Its antigen is as yet unknown. The table came from immunoSEQ multiplex PCR; TCRdb's copy has only in-frame clones and leaves some out. The table records more than 55,000 clones, just under 80% of them present only once. Culturing for 10 days preceded CD4+ T cell isolation. Each person got two doses of an mRNA SARS-CoV-2 vaccine, BNT162b2 or mRNA-1273. All vaccine recipients tested negative for nucleocapsid antibodies and had never contracted SARS-CoV-2 infection. This record belongs to a study of vaccination effects on CD4 cells after COVID-19. Whole-study context: It was a median of 72 days after the second dose that post-vaccine samples were obtained. Study outcomes and limitations: Healthy vaccinees' vaccine-induced clones included only 1 of 255 that recognized common cold coronaviruses. Convalescent patients numbered few in the study; early post-infection timepoints were missing entirely.

The CDR3 covers 13 residues. V lost 3 bases and J lost 4; bases outside the gene matches: 2. In germline, CDR1 is MGHRA, CDR2 YSYEKL. The sequence was obtained from a human donor who received a COVID-19 vaccine. The input for sequencing was CD4+ T cells from PBMCs cultured without peptide, taken after COVID-19 vaccination. This chain connects TRBV4-1 to TRBJ2-7, with 8 bases fitting TRBD1. CDR3 nucleotide sequence: TGCGCCAGCAGCCAGAGGACAGGGTACGAGCAGTACTTC. This gives the protein CASSQRTGYEQYF.